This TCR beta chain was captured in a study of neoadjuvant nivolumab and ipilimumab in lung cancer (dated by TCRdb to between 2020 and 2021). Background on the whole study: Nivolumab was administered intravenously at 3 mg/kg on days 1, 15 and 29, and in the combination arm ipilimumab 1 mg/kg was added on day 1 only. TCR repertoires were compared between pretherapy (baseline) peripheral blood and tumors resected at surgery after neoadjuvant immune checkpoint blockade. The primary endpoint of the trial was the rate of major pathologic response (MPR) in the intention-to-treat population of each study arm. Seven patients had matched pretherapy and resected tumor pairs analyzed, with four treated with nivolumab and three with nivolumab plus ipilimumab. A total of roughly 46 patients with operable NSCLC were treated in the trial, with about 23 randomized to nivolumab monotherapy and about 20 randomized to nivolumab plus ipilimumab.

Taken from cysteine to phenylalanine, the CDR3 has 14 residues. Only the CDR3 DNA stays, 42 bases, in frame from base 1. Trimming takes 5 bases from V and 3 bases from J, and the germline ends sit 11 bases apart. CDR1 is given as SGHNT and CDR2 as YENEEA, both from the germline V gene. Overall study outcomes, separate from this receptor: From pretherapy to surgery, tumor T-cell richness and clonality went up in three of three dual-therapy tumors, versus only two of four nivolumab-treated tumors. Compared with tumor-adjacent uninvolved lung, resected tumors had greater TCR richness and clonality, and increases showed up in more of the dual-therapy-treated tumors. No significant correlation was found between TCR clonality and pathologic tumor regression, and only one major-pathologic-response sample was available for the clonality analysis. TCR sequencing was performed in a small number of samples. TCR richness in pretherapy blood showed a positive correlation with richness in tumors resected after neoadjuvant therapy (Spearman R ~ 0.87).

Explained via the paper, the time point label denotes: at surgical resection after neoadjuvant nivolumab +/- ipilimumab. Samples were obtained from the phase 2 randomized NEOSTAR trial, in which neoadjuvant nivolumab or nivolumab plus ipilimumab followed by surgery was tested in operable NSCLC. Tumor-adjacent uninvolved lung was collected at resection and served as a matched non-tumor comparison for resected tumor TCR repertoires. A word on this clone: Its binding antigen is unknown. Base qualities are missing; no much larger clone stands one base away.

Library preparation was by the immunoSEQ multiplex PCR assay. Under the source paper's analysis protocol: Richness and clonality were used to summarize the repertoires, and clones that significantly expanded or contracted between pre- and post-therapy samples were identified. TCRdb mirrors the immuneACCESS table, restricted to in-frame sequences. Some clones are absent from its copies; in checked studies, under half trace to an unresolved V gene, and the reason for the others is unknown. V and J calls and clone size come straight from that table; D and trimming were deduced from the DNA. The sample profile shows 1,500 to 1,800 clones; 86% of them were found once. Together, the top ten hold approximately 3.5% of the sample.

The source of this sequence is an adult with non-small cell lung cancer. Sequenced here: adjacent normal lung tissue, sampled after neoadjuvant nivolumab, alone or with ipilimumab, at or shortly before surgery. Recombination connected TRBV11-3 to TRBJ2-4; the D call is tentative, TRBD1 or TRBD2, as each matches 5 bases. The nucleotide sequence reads TGTGCCAGCAGCCCGGGGACGAACAAAAACATTCAGTACTTC. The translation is CASSPGTNKNIQYF.